One sample yielded the 18 T cell receptor beta chains listed below, sequenced in a study of blood T cell repertoires in COVID-19 (dated by TCRdb to the early 2020s). Library preparation used the immunoSEQ multiplex PCR assay. Imported from immuneACCESS, the table was reduced by TCRdb to in-frame sequences with V and J called. These copies leave out some clones; in studies compared against another copy, an unresolved V gene accounts for under half, and the cause of the remainder is not known. The sample contains some 240,000 clones, 80% to 85% of them found a single time. The ten largest clones represent about 3% of the sample. Material for sequencing was PBMCs or T cells enriched from blood (not recorded which). Source of these receptors: a man aged 45-60 years who had recovered from COVID-19.

This chain connects TRBV7-3 to TRBJ2-2; maybe TRBD1 (6 bases). This CDR3 is 17 amino acids long. V was cut by 5 bases and J by 0 bases, with 16 bases left in between. Germline CDR1 reads SGHTA; CDR2 reads FQGTGA. The CDR3 here is CASSRPPGTTNTGELFF. CDR3 in DNA: TGTGCCAGCAGCCGCCCCCCGGGGACAACGAACACCGGGGAGCTGTTTTTT.

J is TRBJ2-7 and V is TRBV11-2; the D is unclear. CDR1 is SGHAT, CDR2 FQNNGV, per germline. Trimming took off 8 bases at V and 4 bases at J, with 9 bases between the two ends. The length of the CDR3 is 11 residues. The DNA of the CDR3 is TGTGCCAGCGGCCATCAGTACGAGCAGTACTTC. Its translation: CASGHQYEQYF.

This chain connects TRBV12-2 to TRBJ2-7; no check of the table's D call, TRBD2, against the DNA was made. TRBV12-2 is noted as a pseudogene. The CDR3 is made up of 16 amino acids. CDR3 loop: CASRSNSSGFLYEQYF. The CDR3 DNA sequence: TGTGCAAGTCGCTCTAACTCTAGCGGATTCCTCTACGAGCAGTACTTC.

The CDR3 nucleotides are TGTGCCAGTTCACAGGGCGGGGAGACCCAGTACTTC. It codes for CASSQGGETQYF. The rearrangement joins TRBV5-5 to TRBJ2-5; tentative D call: TRBD1 (6 bases). The CDR3 consists of 12 residues. Looked up from germline, CDR1 is SGHKS and CDR2 is YYEKEE (reference sequence). Deletions cut 8 bases from V and 5 bases from J, with 13 bases between.

The chain's CDR3 is CASSLTGTSVSYEQYF. CDR3 bases: TGTGCCAGCAGCTTAACCGGGACTAGCGTCTCCTACGAGCAGTACTTC. This chain joins TRBV7-3 and TRBJ2-7, with TRBD2 identical over 10 bases. The germline V gene encodes CDR1 SGHTA and CDR2 FQGTGA. V gave up 0 bases and J gave up 0 bases; unmatched junction bases: 2. The length of the CDR3 is 16 residues. The complete variable domain, with remaining parts taken from reference TRBV7-3 and TRBJ2-7, reads GAGVSQTPSNKVTEKGKYVELRCDPISGHTALYWYRQSLGQGPEFLIYFQGTGAADDSGLPNDRFFAVRPEGSVSTLKIQRTERGDSAVYLCASSLTGTSVSYEQYFGPGTRLTVT.

The V call is TRBV11-3, the J call TRBJ1-6; D call uncertain. The germline V and J ends were trimmed by 4 bases and 6 bases, with 13 bases remaining between them. The CDR3 spans 15 residues. Germline values: CDR1 SGHNT, CDR2 YENEEA. In nucleotides, the CDR3 is TGTGCCAGCAGCTCCCGGTTCGGTCCTAATTCACCCCTCCACTTT. As protein: CASSSRFGPNSPLHF. Variable domain in full (rest from reference TRBV11-3 and TRBJ1-6): EAGVVQSPRYKIIEKKQPVAFWCNPISGHNTLYWYLQNLGQGPELLIRYENEEAVDDSQLPKDRFSAERLKGVDSTLKIQPAELGDSAVYLCASSSRFGPNSPLHFGNGTRLTVT.

The chain uses TRBV9 and TRBJ2-7; tentative D call: TRBD1 (5 bases). The CDR3 length is 13 residues. Germline-derived CDR1 and CDR2 are SGDLS and YYNGEE. Trimming took 0 bases from V and 5 from J, leaving 9 bases between them. The chain's CDR3 is CASSVGQGDEQYF. In nucleotides, the CDR3 is TGTGCCAGCAGCGTAGGTCAAGGGGACGAGCAGTACTTC. The entire variable domain, with the rest obtained from reference TRBV9 and TRBJ2-7, is as follows: DSGVTQTPKHLITATGQRVTLRCSPRSGDLSVYWYQQSLDQGLQFLIQYYNGEERAKGNILERFSAQQFPDLHSELNLSSLELGDSALYFCASSVGQGDEQYFGPGTRLTVT.

The chain has TRBV19 and TRBJ2-4, with D tentatively TRBD1 (6 bases). Germline loops: CDR1 LNHDA, CDR2 SQIVND (reference sequence). The V end lost 5 bases, the J end lost 0 bases, and 14 bases lay between the germline ends. The CDR3 consists of 16 residues. The CDR3 region is CASSFGQILAKNIQYF. CDR3 coding DNA: TGTGCCAGTAGTTTTGGACAGATCCTAGCCAAAAACATTCAGTACTTC.

V is TRBV18 and J is TRBJ1-1; D might be TRBD1 (5 bases). In germline, CDR1 is KGHSH, CDR2 LQKENI. Trimming took 6 bases from V and 1 from J, leaving 12 bases between them. The CDR3 covers 14 residues. CDR3 protein: CASSFDSSNTEAFF. For the CDR3, the DNA is TGTGCCAGCTCCTTCGACAGTTCGAACACTGAAGCTTTCTTT.

This chain connects TRBV13 to TRBJ2-6; D uncertain. The CDR3 is made up of 19 amino acids. The germline CDR1 and CDR2 sequences are PRHDT and FYEKMQ (reference sequence). The V end was cut by 4 bases, the J end by 0 bases, with 19 bases between. DNA for the CDR3: TGTGCCAGCAGCTCCCTCCCGGTCATTCTAGGCTCTGGGGCCAACGTCCTGACTTTC. This encodes CASSSLPVILGSGANVLTF.

V usage is TRBV21-1 and J usage is TRBJ2-3; the listed D gene, TRBD2, was not tested against the DNA. TRBV21-1 is assigned pseudogene status. The CDR3 length is 14 residues. The CDR3 DNA reads TGTGCCAGCAGCAAACGGTCTAGCACAGATACGCAGTATTTT. It is translated as CASSKRSSTDTQYF.

V is TRBV18 and J is TRBJ1-1; 7 bases align to TRBD1. The CDR3 is 15 residues long. The V gene end was trimmed by 2 bases and the J gene end by 1 base; junction bases not matched to a gene: 4. CDR1 is KGHSH, CDR2 LQKENI, per germline. The CDR3 loop is CASSPWTGENTEAFF. The DNA for the CDR3 is TGTGCCAGCTCACCATGGACAGGAGAGAACACTGAAGCTTTCTTT.

The J gene is TRBJ2-7, the V gene TRBV2, with D tentatively TRBD2 (5 bases). V was pared by 6 bases and J by 5 bases, with 11 bases between. This CDR3 region has 12 residues. The germline V gene encodes CDR1 SNHLY and CDR2 FYNNEI. CDR3 sequence (DNA): TGTGCCAGCAGGGAGGACGGCGACGAGCAGTACTTC. Amino acid sequence: CASREDGDEQYF.

The CDR3 coding sequence is TGTGCCAGCAGGGGAGGGACATTCAGCAATCAGCCCCAGCATTTT. It translates to CASRGGTFSNQPQHF. The rearrangement links TRBV28 to TRBJ1-5, with a possible D match to TRBD1 (6 bases). This CDR3 has 15 residues. Germline-derived CDR1 and CDR2 are MDHEN and SYDVKM. V gave up 6 bases and J gave up 1 base, with 13 bases separating them.

The CDR3 DNA reads TGTGCCAGCAGTGAAGTTCGAGGGACAGGAAAGTACTTC. The encoded protein is CASSEVRGTGKYF. This chain connects TRBV2 to TRBJ2-7; TRBD1 agrees at 8 bases. CDR3 length equals 13 residues. Per germline, CDR1 SNHLY and CDR2 FYNNEI. J gave up 11 bases and V 1 base, and 7 bases lay outside the gene matches. Supplemented by reference TRBV2 and TRBJ2-7, the full variable domain reads EPEVTQTPSHQVTQMGQEVILRCVPISNHLYFYWYRQILGQKVEFLVSFYNNEISEKSEIFDDQFSVERPDGSNFTLKIRSTKLEDSAMYFCASSEVRGTGKYFGPGTRLTVT.

The chain is built from TRBV4-2 and TRBJ1-2; TRBD1 is a possible D gene (5 bases). CDR1 is LGHNA and CDR2 is YNFKEQ in the germline V gene. V lost 4 bases and J lost 4, with 13 bases in between. The CDR3 has 14 residues. The CDR3, as DNA: TGTGCCAGCAGCCGAGAGACAGTAATCTATGGCTACACCTTC. Protein product: CASSRETVIYGYTF.

The chain uses TRBV19 and TRBJ2-7, with D hard to call. The germline CDR1 and CDR2 sequences are LNHDA and SQIVND (reference sequence). Trimming took off 6 bases at V and 0 bases at J, with 12 bases between the two ends. The CDR3 runs to 14 residues. The CDR3 coding sequence is TGTGCCAGTAGCCTAAGTGCCCCCTCCTACGAGCAGTACTTC. The encoded protein is CASSLSAPSYEQYF.

A few counts support this clone. CDR3 amino acids: CASSHYHSFF. Written as DNA, the CDR3 is TGCGCCAGCAGCCACTACCATTCTTTCTTT. The chain combines TRBV10-1 with TRBJ1-1; no firm D call. V lost 6 bases, J lost 12 bases, and 11 bases lay in between. CDR3 length: 10 amino acids. CDR1 and CDR2 from the germline V gene are WNHNN and SYGVQD (reference sequence).